These 2 T cell receptor beta chains came from one sample sequenced in a study of T-cell reconstitution after alpha-beta-depleted transplantation in children (dated by TCRdb to the mid-2010s). Libraries were prepared through PCR. TCRdb records Illumina HiSeq 2500 as the sequencer. TCR libraries were prepared with molecular barcoding, using unique molecular identifiers to normalize TCRbeta repertoire quantification. TCRdb took the public reads, trimmed them with fastp at Q25, ran MiXCR for clone calling and kept in-frame beta chains. Every entry covers one CDR3 protein and lists the most common genes and DNA from its rows. For this sample there are 97,000 or so distinct CDR3 sequences; 4.5% to 7.5% appear just once. The ten most abundant clones make up about 6% of the sample. According to the study, the label for this sample's time point signals: day 60 (about 2 months) after transplantation. Read against the paper, the sample's treatment or condition label means: allogeneic hematopoietic cell transplantation with graft depleted of TCRalphabeta T cells and CD19 B cells.

The material was PBMCs, mostly from graft donor cells, obtained 60 days after TCRalphabeta/CD19-depleted stem cell transplant. Receptor source: a female patient aged 2-9 years who had a stem cell transplant for Fanconi anemia, so the T cells may come from the graft donor.

In its sample, this clonotype was seen a few times. The chain recombines TRBV9 with TRBJ2-2; 14 positions match TRBD2. V shed 3 bases, J shed 4 bases, and the junction held 11 bases outside the gene matches. There are 19 residues in the CDR3. CDR1 and CDR2 from the germline V gene are SGDLS and YYNGEE. The CDR3 DNA reads TGTGCCAGCAGCGCCGCCGGGACTAGCGGGAGCATGGGCACCGGGGAGCTGTTTTTT. Translation gives CASSAAGTSGSMGTGELFF.

At least ten counts were recorded for this clonotype. Here the CDR3 DNA reads TGTGCCACCAGTGATAACGGACTAGCGGGACGGCTGGTAAATGAGCAGTTCTTC. This gives the protein CATSDNGLAGRLVNEQFF. V is TRBV24-1 and J is TRBJ2-1, with 12 positions matching TRBD2. The CDR3 is made up of 18 amino acids. Germline V lookup: CDR1 KGHDR, CDR2 SFDVKD. The J segment lost 7 bases and the V segment lost 3 bases, leaving 12 bases of the junction unmatched.